The 8 T cell receptor beta chains below were found in one sample sequenced in a study of cytomegalovirus exposure and HLA in healthy donors. The PCR employed 60 Vbeta primers together with 13 Jbeta primers. Produced via immunoSEQ multiplex PCR; TCRdb's table is partial and in-frame only. The sample shows over 95,000 clones, over 65% of them seen only once. The sequenced sample was PBMCs. These receptors were taken from a young woman in good health and CMV-seropositive.

The rearrangement links TRBV4-1 to TRBJ1-3; 7 bases match TRBD1. J lost 2 bases, V lost 0 bases, and 1 base had no gene match. The CDR3 sequence is 15 residues long. Germline V CDR1 and CDR2: MGHRA, YSYEKL. CDR3 bases: TGCGCCAGCAGCCAAGACGACAGGGCTGGAAACACCATATATTTT. It is translated as CASSQDDRAGNTIYF.

The gene calls are TRBV6-6 and TRBJ1-1; no clear D gene. Between the trimmed V and J ends, which lost 8 bases and 1 base, there was a span of 11 bases. The CDR3 loop spans 13 amino acids. Germline V gene lookup returns CDR1 MNHNY and CDR2 SVGAGI (reference sequence). Here the CDR3 DNA reads TGTGCCAGCCTCGATACCGGGAACACTGAAGCTTTCTTT. It translates to CASLDTGNTEAFF.

CDR3 DNA: TGTGCCTGGAGTGTAGGGGGGGAAAGCTCCTACAATGAGCAGTTCTTC. Amino acids: CAWSVGGESSYNEQFF. The chain employs TRBV30 and TRBJ2-1; tentative D call: TRBD2 (7 bases). V was pared by 0 bases and J by 0 bases, with 12 bases between. This CDR3 has 16 amino acids. Per the germline V gene, CDR1 is GTSNPN and CDR2 is SVGIG (reference sequence). Supplemented by reference TRBV30 and TRBJ2-1, the full variable domain reads SQTIHQWPATLVQPVGSPLSLECTVEGTSNPNLYWYRQAAGRGLQLLFYSVGIGQISSEVPQNLSASRPQDRQFILSSKKLLLSDSGFYLCAWSVGGESSYNEQFFGPGTRLTVL.

This clone was detected once. The rearrangement uses TRBV19 and TRBJ1-1, with D possibly being TRBD1 (5 bases). Deletions cut 4 bases from V and 1 base from J, with 16 bases between. The CDR3 has 16 residues. Germline CDR1 reads LNHDA; CDR2 reads SQIVND (reference sequence). Written as DNA, the CDR3 is TGTGCCAGTAGTAGGTTGACTCCGGGGGAGAACACTGAAGCTTTCTTT. Protein sequence: CASSRLTPGENTEAFF.

J is TRBJ1-1 and V is TRBV2; possible D gene TRBD1, 5 bases. Per the germline V gene, CDR1 is SNHLY and CDR2 is FYNNEI. This CDR3 spans 16 amino acids. The V end lost 6 bases, the J end lost 5 bases, and 22 bases lay between the germline ends. CDR3 sequence (DNA): TGTGCCAGCAGCGATAGCGTCGGGGGGTCCGGAACTGAAGCTTTCTTT. This encodes CASSDSVGGSGTEAFF.

V gene TRBV5-1 combines with J gene TRBJ2-7; D not certain. This CDR3 has 14 amino acids. Germline V lookup: CDR1 SGHRS, CDR2 YFSETQ. The V end was cut by 4 bases, the J end by 6 bases, with 17 bases between. CDR3 loop: CASSVGEPRSEQYF. The CDR3 DNA reads as TGCGCCAGCAGCGTGGGTGAACCGCGGAGCGAGCAGTACTTC. Complete variable domain (other parts from reference TRBV5-1 and TRBJ2-7): KAGVTQTPRYLIKTRGQQVTLSCSPISGHRSVSWYQQTPGQGLQFLFEYFSETQRNKGNFPGRFSGRQFSNSRSEMNVSTLELGDSALYLCASSVGEPRSEQYFGPGTRLTVT.

The chain combines TRBV30 with TRBJ1-5; 12 nucleotides align to TRBD1. From germline, CDR1 is GTSNPN and CDR2 SVGIG (reference sequence). V trimming: 2 bases; J trimming: 7 bases; junction bases outside the gene matches: 6. CDR3 size: 15 residues. The CDR3 DNA is TGTGCCTGGAGTTCGCGGGACAGGGGGCGACAGCCCCAGCATTTT. This translates into CAWSSRDRGRQPQHF. Full variable domain (rest looked up from reference TRBV30 and TRBJ1-5): SQTIHQWPATLVQPVGSPLSLECTVEGTSNPNLYWYRQAAGRGLQLLFYSVGIGQISSEVPQNLSASRPQDRQFILSSKKLLLSDSGFYLCAWSSRDRGRQPQHFGDGTRLSIL.

Here the CDR3 reads CASSLSVGQPYEQYF. The DNA of the CDR3 is TGTGCCAGCAGCCTTTCGGTGGGACAGCCCTACGAGCAGTACTTC. The V and J genes are TRBV6-6 and TRBJ2-5; TRBD1 agrees at 7 bases. The J call could be wrong; TRBJ2-7 is a better fit for the DNA end. Germline V lookup: CDR1 MNHNY, CDR2 SVGAGI (reference sequence). CDR3 size: 15 residues.